What follows are 11 T cell receptor beta chains derived from one specimen sequenced in a study of OX40 agonist ivuxolimab in advanced cancers. TCRdb's copy holds only in-frame clones and misses some; the assay was immunoSEQ multiplex PCR. The sample holds around 64,000 clones, approximately 88% seen once. Sequencing used CD4+ or CD8+ T cells sorted from blood, obtained in a trial of the OX40 agonist ivuxolimab. The receptors originated from an adult with an advanced solid tumor such as melanoma, head and neck, liver or kidney cancer.

This clone was counted a single time. The genes are TRBV7-6 and TRBJ1-2; maybe TRBD1 (5 bases). Germline values: CDR1 SGHVS, CDR2 FNYEAQ. The V and J ends lost 2 bases and 2 bases respectively, with 15 bases between them. There are 16 residues in the CDR3. Here the CDR3 reads CASSLYPLGDNYGYTF. The DNA of the CDR3 is TGTGCCAGCAGCTTATATCCCCTCGGGGACAACTATGGCTACACCTTC.

The chain employs TRBV6-5 and TRBJ1-4, with D uncertain. Trimming took off 6 bases at V and 8 bases at J, with 13 bases between the two ends. This CDR3 is 13 amino acids long. CDR1 and CDR2 (germline): MNHEY, SVGAGI. CDR3 region: CASRDGVGEKLFF. The CDR3 nucleotides read TGTGCCAGCAGAGACGGCGTAGGGGAAAAACTGTTTTTT.

V and J are TRBV12-5 and TRBJ1-1; 8 bases align to TRBD1. The CDR3 covers 15 residues. Germline V gene data show CDR1 as LGHNT and CDR2 as FRNRAP. Losses at the gene ends were 1 base for V and 4 bases for J; bases not matched to a gene: 5. Here the CDR3 reads CASGLGPGQGTEAFF. The CDR3 region has the DNA TGTGCTAGTGGTTTGGGCCCCGGACAGGGCACTGAAGCTTTCTTT.

The V gene is TRBV6-1, the J gene TRBJ2-7; 8 positions match TRBD1. Looked up from germline, CDR1 is MNHNS and CDR2 is SASEGT. Trimming took 6 bases from V and 4 from J; bases not matched to a gene: 5. The CDR3 is made up of 13 amino acids. The CDR3 DNA reads as TGTGCCAGCAGGGGAGACAGGGGTTACGAGCAGTACTTC. It specifies CASRGDRGYEQYF.

V and J are TRBV6-6 and TRBJ1-1; no reliable D call. The CDR3 covers 15 residues. V lost 7 bases and J 2 bases, leaving 17 bases between the germline ends. Germline V gene data show CDR1 as MNHNY and CDR2 as SVGAGI (reference sequence). CDR3 DNA: TGTGCCAGCACCCCGCCGGGCCACTCAAACACTGAAGCTTTCTTT. This sequence encodes CASTPPGHSNTEAFF.

The genes are TRBV9 and TRBJ2-7; D is uncertain. Per germline, CDR1 SGDLS and CDR2 YYNGEE. This CDR3 contains 15 residues. Deletions cut 0 bases from V and 0 bases from J, with 10 bases between. The CDR3 sequence: CASSVGGDSSYEQYF. The CDR3 DNA sequence: TGTGCCAGCAGCGTAGGTGGGGATAGCTCCTACGAGCAGTACTTC.

V and J are TRBV28 and TRBJ1-2, with 12 bases matching TRBD1. The CDR3 extends over 16 amino acids. From germline, CDR1 is MDHEN and CDR2 SYDVKM. After removal of 4 bases from V and 4 bases from J, the junction contained 7 bases not matched to a gene. The CDR3 loop reads CASSSGQGAYAYGYTF. The CDR3 DNA is TGTGCCAGCAGTTCGGGACAGGGGGCTTACGCCTATGGCTACACCTTC.

The chain uses TRBV5-1 and TRBJ2-5, with 9 bases aligning to TRBD1. The better agreement between TRBJ2-7 and the DNA end casts doubt on the J call. This CDR3 is built from 14 residues. Germline CDR1 is SGHRS and CDR2 is YFSETQ. This CDR3 reads CASSLGWTGDEQYF. The CDR3 coding sequence is TGCGCCAGCAGCTTGGGGTGGACAGGGGACGAGCAGTACTTC.

The chain recombines TRBV5-6 with TRBJ2-3; D ambiguous. CDR3 size: 12 residues. V shed 6 bases and J shed 3 bases, with 8 bases lying between them. Germline lookup yields CDR1 SGHDT and CDR2 YYEEEE. The DNA for the CDR3 is TGTGCCAGCACGATTAATACAGATACGCAGTATTTT. This translates into CASTINTDTQYF.

J is TRBJ2-1 and V is TRBV7-2, with D unclear. Looked up from germline, CDR1 is SGHTA and CDR2 is FQGNSA. The CDR3 length is 15 residues. Between the trimmed V and J ends, which lost 6 bases and 3 bases, there was a span of 15 bases. The CDR3 sequence is CASSRTSALYNEQFF. The CDR3 DNA sequence: TGTGCCAGCAGTCGCACTTCTGCCCTCTACAATGAGCAGTTCTTC.

This rearrangement joins TRBV18 to TRBJ1-5; D remains ambiguous. Germline lookup yields CDR1 KGHSH and CDR2 LQKENI. V was cut by 0 bases and J by 0 bases, with 9 bases left in between. The CDR3 covers 16 residues. The CDR3 loop is CASSPPIHDSNQPQHF. DNA of the CDR3: TGTGCCAGCTCACCACCGATACATGATAGCAATCAGCCCCAGCATTTT.